The rows below give T cell receptor beta chains drawn from one sample of a study of blood T cell repertoires in COVID-19. Only in-frame clones appear in the TCRdb table, and some are missing; sequencing was by immunoSEQ multiplex PCR. The repertoire holds under 200,000 clones, with almost 85% as singletons. Sequencing was performed on peripheral blood. These receptors were taken from a man aged 35 to 55 who had recovered from COVID-19. Each CDR3 is given with its conserved first and last residue. D genes are given only for firm matches. Clone sizes are given selectively: once, few, many, or a class where the clone is expanded.

size | J | D | V | CDR3 | DNA
. | TRBJ1-5 | TRBD1 | TRBV4-1 | CASSQDDRDDQPQHF | TGCGCCAGCAGCCAAGATGACAGGGATGATCAGCCCCAGCATTTT
. | TRBJ2-3 | . | TRBV18 | CASSPRRNTDTQYF | TGTGCCAGCTCACCACGGCGGAACACAGATACGCAGTATTTT
few | TRBJ2-1 | . | TRBV9 | CASSVGGDSSYNEQFF | TGTGCCAGCAGCGTAGGGGGGGACAGCTCCTACAATGAGCAGTTCTTC
. | TRBJ2-7 | TRBD2 | TRBV27 | CASRREAGPNHEQYF | TGTGCCAGCAGAAGGGAAGCGGGACCGAACCACGAGCAGTACTTC
. | TRBJ2-7 | . | TRBV14 | CASRKGDDEQYF | TGTGCCAGCAGGAAGGGGGACGACGAGCAGTACTTC
. | TRBJ2-1 | . | TRBV20-1 | CSELANNEQFF | TGCAGTGAGTTAGCTAACAATGAGCAGTTCTTC
. | TRBJ2-5 | TRBD2 | TRBV5-1 | CASSFASGDQETQYF | TGCGCCAGCAGCTTCGCTAGCGGAGACCAAGAGACCCAGTACTTC
few | TRBJ1-2 | . | TRBV30 | CAWLQGNGYTF | TGTGCCTGGCTCCAGGGAAACGGCTACACCTTC
. | TRBJ1-4 | . | TRBV19 | CASSFSATNEKLFF | TGTGCCAGTAGTTTCAGTGCAACTAATGAAAAACTGTTTTTT
. | TRBJ2-1 | TRBD2 | TRBV7-2 | CASSLTGGEYNEQFF | TGTGCCAGCAGCTTAACGGGGGGGGAATACAATGAGCAGTTCTTC
. | TRBJ2-7 | . | TRBV20-1 | CSASRDRSYEQYF | TGCAGTGCTAGTCGCGACAGGAGCTACGAGCAGTACTTC
. | TRBJ1-2 | TRBD1 | TRBV6-2/TRBV6-3 | CASSFDRQGYGYTF | TGTGCCAGCAGTTTCGACCGACAGGGCTATGGCTACACCTTC
once | TRBJ1-5 | TRBD1 | TRBV28 | CASSFYGTGAGSNQPQHF | TGTGCCAGCAGTTTTTATGGGACAGGGGCGGGTAGCAATCAGCCCCAGCATTTT
. | TRBJ1-2 | . | TRBV4-2 | CASRTQRGDQTDYGYTF | TGTGCCAGCAGGACCCAAAGGGGTGATCAAACGGACTATGGCTACACCTTC
. | TRBJ1-2 | TRBD1 | TRBV6-5 | CASSWGQTNYGYTF | TGTGCCAGCAGCTGGGGACAGACTAACTATGGCTACACCTTC
. | TRBJ2-7 | TRBD1 | TRBV28 | CASSTTGGYEQYF | TGTGCCAGCAGTACTACAGGGGGCTACGAGCAGTACTTC
. | TRBJ2-3 | TRBD2 | TRBV2 | CASTEREGTDTQYF | TGTGCCAGCACCGAGCGGGAGGGCACCGATACGCAGTATTTT
. | TRBJ1-6 | . | TRBV9 | CASSSRTPNSPLHF | TGTGCCAGCAGCTCGCGGACACCTAATTCACCCCTCCACTTT
. | TRBJ2-7 | . | TRBV19 | CASSLDRDSNYEQYF | TGTGCCAGTAGTCTCGACCGGGACTCGAACTACGAGCAGTACTTC
. | TRBJ1-3 | TRBD1 | TRBV24-1 | CATQGGDSGNTIYF | TGTGCCACTCAAGGGGGCGACTCTGGAAACACCATATATTTT
. | TRBJ1-5 | TRBD1 | TRBV18 | CASSRSGTDSNQPQHF | TGTGCCAGCTCACGTTCCGGGACAGATAGCAATCAGCCCCAGCATTTT
. | TRBJ1-4 | . | TRBV30 | CAWRSPRGGKLFF | TGTGCCTGGAGATCCCCCCGCGGAGGGAAACTGTTTTTT
. | TRBJ2-7 | TRBD1 | TRBV19 | CASSKEGAGTYEQYF | TGTGCCAGTAGTAAAGAGGGGGCAGGAACCTACGAGCAGTACTTC
. | TRBJ2-2 | TRBD1 | TRBV7-2 | CASSFRQGGFGELFF | TGTGCCAGCAGCTTTAGACAGGGGGGGTTCGGGGAGCTGTTTTTT
. | TRBJ1-1 | . | TRBV7-6 | CASSPQLVGGGTEAFF | TGTGCCAGCAGCCCGCAACTGGTGGGGGGGGGAACTGAAGCTTTCTTT
. | TRBJ2-1 | TRBD2 | TRBV6-2/TRBV6-3 | CASSFTTSGGLFSTYNEQFF | TGTGCCAGCAGTTTTACGACTAGCGGGGGGCTGTTTTCAACCTACAATGAGCAGTTCTTC
. | TRBJ1-5 | . | TRBV24-1 | CATSDFGSSPQHF | TGTGCCACCAGTGATTTTGGGAGTTCGCCCCAGCATTTT
. | TRBJ2-7 | . | TRBV5-4 | CASSSDTSYEQYF | TGTGCCAGCAGCTCGGACACCTCCTACGAGCAGTACTTC
. | TRBJ1-1 | TRBD1 | TRBV6-5 | CASSYTGQGNTEAFF | TGTGCCAGCAGTTACACCGGACAGGGTAATACTGAAGCTTTCTTT
. | TRBJ1-6 | TRBD1 | TRBV11-3 | CASKPDRGASPLHF | TGTGCCAGCAAACCCGACAGGGGTGCTTCACCCCTCCACTTT
. | TRBJ1-2 | . | TRBV30 | CAWSLGTGGYTF | TGTGCCTGGAGTCTCGGTACGGGAGGCTACACCTTC
. | TRBJ1-4 | . | TRBV29-1 | CSVVMQGSEKLFF | TGCAGCGTTGTGATGCAGGGTAGTGAAAAACTGTTTTTT
. | TRBJ2-2 | . | TRBV27 | CASSPRGFGGELFF | TGTGCCAGCAGCCCCCGCGGGTTCGGCGGGGAGCTGTTTTTT
. | TRBJ2-5 | . | TRBV6-6 | CASSLIVSVGETQYF | TGTGCCAGCAGCCTCATCGTGAGCGTCGGAGAGACCCAGTACTTC
. | TRBJ1-3 | . | TRBV11-3 | CASSLGGGAGNTIYF | TGTGCCAGCAGCTTAGGAGGGGGAGCTGGAAACACCATATATTTT
. | TRBJ2-7 | TRBD1 | TRBV15 | CATSSDRGFTLYEQYF | TGTGCCACCAGCAGCGACAGGGGTTTTACCCTATACGAGCAGTACTTC
. | TRBJ2-5 | TRBD1 | TRBV6-5 | CASTPGQGIQETQYF | TGTGCCAGCACCCCGGGACAGGGGATTCAAGAGACCCAGTACTTC
few | TRBJ2-7 | TRBD2 | TRBV7-6 | CASSLASGRTTSYEQYF | TGTGCCAGCAGCTTAGCCAGCGGGAGGACAACATCCTACGAGCAGTACTTC
. | TRBJ1-6 | TRBD1 | TRBV30 | CAWGDRGNSPLHF | TGTGCCTGGGGGGACAGGGGTAATTCACCCCTCCACTTT
. | TRBJ1-6 | TRBD1 | TRBV11-2 | CASSFPGQINSPLHF | TGTGCCAGCAGCTTCCCGGGACAGATTAATTCACCCCTCCACTTT
. | TRBJ2-1 | . | TRBV30 | CAWGRDRVSGSNEQFF | TGTGCCTGGGGCCGGGACAGGGTTAGCGGGAGTAATGAGCAGTTCTTC
. | TRBJ1-2 | . | TRBV5-6 | CASSSTVYGYTF | TGTGCCAGCAGCTCGACAGTCTATGGCTACACCTTC
. | TRBJ1-2 | . | TRBV12-3/TRBV12-4 | CASSLDSNYGYTF | TGTGCCAGCAGTTTAGACAGTAACTATGGCTACACCTTC
. | TRBJ1-2 | . | TRBV4-3 | CASSQAHRANYGYTF | TGCGCCAGCAGCCAAGCGCACAGAGCTAACTATGGCTACACCTTC
. | TRBJ2-7 | TRBD1 | TRBV27 | CASSTGGYEQYF | TGTGCCAGCAGCACAGGGGGCTACGAGCAGTACTTC
. | TRBJ2-1 | . | TRBV27 | CASSLNSRNEQFF | TGTGCCAGCAGTTTAAACAGTAGGAATGAGCAGTTCTTC
. | TRBJ2-5 | . | TRBV28 | CASSLLGGETQYF | TGTGCCAGCAGTTTACTAGGCGGAGAGACCCAGTACTTC